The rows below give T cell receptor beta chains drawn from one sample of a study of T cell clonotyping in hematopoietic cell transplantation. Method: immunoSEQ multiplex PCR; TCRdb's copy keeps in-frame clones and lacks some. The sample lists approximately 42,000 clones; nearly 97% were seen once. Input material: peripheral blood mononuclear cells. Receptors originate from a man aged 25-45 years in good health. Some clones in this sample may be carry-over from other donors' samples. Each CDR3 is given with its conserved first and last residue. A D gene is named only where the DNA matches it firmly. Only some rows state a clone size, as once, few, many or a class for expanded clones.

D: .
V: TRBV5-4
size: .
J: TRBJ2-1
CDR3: CASSRGDTENEQFF
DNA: TGTGCCAGCAGCCGAGGGGACACCGAGAATGAGCAGTTCTTC

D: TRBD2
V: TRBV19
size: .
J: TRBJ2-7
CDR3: CASSMLWPPGLAGLQYF
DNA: TGTGCCAGTAGTATGTTATGGCCCCCGGGACTAGCGGGACTGCAGTACTTC

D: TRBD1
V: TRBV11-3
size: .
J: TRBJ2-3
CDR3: CASSPRGGIGTDTQYF
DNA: TGTGCCAGCAGCCCCCGAGGGGGCATCGGCACAGATACGCAGTATTTT

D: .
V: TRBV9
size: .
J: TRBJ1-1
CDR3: CASSARTVNTEAFF
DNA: TGTGCCAGCAGCGCCCGGACAGTGAACACTGAAGCTTTCTTT

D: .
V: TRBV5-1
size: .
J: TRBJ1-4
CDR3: CASSLGRATNEKLFF
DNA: TGCGCCAGCAGCTTGGGAAGAGCGACTAATGAAAAACTGTTTTTT

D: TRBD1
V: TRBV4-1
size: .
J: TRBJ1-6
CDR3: CASRHPGTGARSPLHF
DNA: TGCGCCAGCAGACATCCCGGGACAGGGGCAAGATCACCCCTCCACTTT

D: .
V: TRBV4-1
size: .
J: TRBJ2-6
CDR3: CASSQVGASGANVLTF
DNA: TGCGCCAGCAGCCAAGTGGGGGCAAGTGGGGCCAACGTCCTGACTTTC

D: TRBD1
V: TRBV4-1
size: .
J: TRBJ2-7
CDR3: CASSPSTGESYEQYF
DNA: TGCGCCAGCAGCCCCTCCACAGGGGAGTCCTACGAGCAGTACTTC

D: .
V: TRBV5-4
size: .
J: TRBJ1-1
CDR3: CASSLLASTEAFF
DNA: TGTGCCAGCAGTCTGTTAGCCAGCACTGAAGCTTTCTTT

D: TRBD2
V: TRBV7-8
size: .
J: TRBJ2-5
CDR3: CASSQRGGLAGLPGEETQYF
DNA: TGTGCCAGCAGCCAAAGGGGGGGACTAGCGGGTCTCCCTGGAGAAGAGACCCAGTACTTC

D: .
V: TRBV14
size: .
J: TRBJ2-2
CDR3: CASSRKGTGELFF
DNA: TGTGCCAGCAGCCGGAAGGGCACCGGGGAGCTGTTTTTT

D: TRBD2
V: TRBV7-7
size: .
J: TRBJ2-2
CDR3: CASSSFLAGDGSGGELFF
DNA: TGTGCTAGCAGCTCCTTCTTGGCGGGAGACGGGTCGGGCGGGGAGCTGTTTTTT

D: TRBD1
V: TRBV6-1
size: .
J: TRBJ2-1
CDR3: CASRSDRGYNNEQFF
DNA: TGTGCCAGCAGATCCGACAGGGGGTACAACAATGAGCAGTTCTTC

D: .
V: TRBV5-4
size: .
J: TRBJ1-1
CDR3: CASSSGQMNTEAFF
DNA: TGTGCCAGCAGCTCTGGGCAGATGAACACTGAAGCTTTCTTT

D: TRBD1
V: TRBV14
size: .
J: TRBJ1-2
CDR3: CASSQLGARDRSNYGYTF
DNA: TGTGCCAGCAGCCAGTTGGGGGCCCGGGACAGGTCTAACTATGGCTACACCTTC

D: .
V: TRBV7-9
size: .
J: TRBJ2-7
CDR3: CASSPSYEQYF
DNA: TGTGCCAGCAGCCCCAGCTACGAGCAGTACTTC

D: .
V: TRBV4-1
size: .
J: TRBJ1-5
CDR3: CASSQDVTALRNQPQHF
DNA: TGCGCCAGCAGCCAAGATGTGACTGCACTTAGGAATCAGCCCCAGCATTTT

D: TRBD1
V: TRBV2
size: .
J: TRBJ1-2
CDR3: CASRPGQGFDYGYTF
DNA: TGTGCCAGTCGTCCGGGACAGGGATTTGACTATGGCTACACCTTC

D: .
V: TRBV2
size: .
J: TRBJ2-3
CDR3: CASSIGGPSTDTQYF
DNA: TGTGCCAGCAGTATCGGGGGTCCTAGCACAGATACGCAGTATTTT

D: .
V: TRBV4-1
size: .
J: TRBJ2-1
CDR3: CASSQEGTFF
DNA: TGCGCCAGCAGCCAAGAAGGGACCTTCTTC

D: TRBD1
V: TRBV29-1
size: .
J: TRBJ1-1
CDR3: CSVPGQGVTEAFF
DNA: TGCAGCGTGCCGGGACAGGGGGTGACTGAAGCTTTCTTT

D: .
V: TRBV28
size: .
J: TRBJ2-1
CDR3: CASKKDPRGNEQFF
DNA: TGTGCCAGTAAAAAAGACCCACGAGGGAATGAGCAGTTCTTC

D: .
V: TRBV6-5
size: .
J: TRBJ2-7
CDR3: CASSIKGGAGEQYF
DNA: TGTGCCAGCAGCATAAAAGGGGGGGCAGGTGAGCAGTACTTC

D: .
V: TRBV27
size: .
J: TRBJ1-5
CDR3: CASKGGINQPQHF
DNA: TGTGCCAGCAAGGGTGGTATCAATCAGCCCCAGCATTTT

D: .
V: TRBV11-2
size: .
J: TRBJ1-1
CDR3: CASSLQRVTEAFF
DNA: TGTGCCAGCAGCTTACAACGGGTTACTGAAGCTTTCTTT

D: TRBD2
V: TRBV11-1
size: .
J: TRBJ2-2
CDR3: CASSFGSGGGTGELFF
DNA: TGTGCCAGCAGCTTCGGGTCGGGAGGTGGGACCGGGGAGCTGTTTTTT

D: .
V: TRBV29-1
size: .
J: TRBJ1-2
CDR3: CSVEGAANYGYTF
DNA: TGCAGCGTTGAAGGGGCAGCTAACTATGGCTACACCTTC

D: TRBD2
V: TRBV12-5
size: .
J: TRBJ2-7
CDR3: CASGLGAGSYEQYF
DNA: TGTGCTAGTGGTTTGGGAGCGGGATCCTACGAGCAGTACTTC

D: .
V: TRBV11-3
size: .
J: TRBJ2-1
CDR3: CASSYYSYNEQFF
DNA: TGTGCCAGCAGCTACTACTCCTACAATGAGCAGTTCTTC

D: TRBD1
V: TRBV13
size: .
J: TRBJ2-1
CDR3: CASSRDRNNEQFF
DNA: TGTGCCAGCAGCCGGGACAGGAACAATGAGCAGTTCTTC

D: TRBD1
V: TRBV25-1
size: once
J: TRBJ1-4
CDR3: CASSWTGGGLKLFF
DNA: TGTGCCAGCAGTTGGACAGGGGGAGGGTTAAAACTGTTTTTT

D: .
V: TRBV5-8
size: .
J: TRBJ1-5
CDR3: CASSFAEPTQPQHF
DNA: TGTGCCAGCAGCTTCGCAGAACCAACACAGCCCCAGCATTTT

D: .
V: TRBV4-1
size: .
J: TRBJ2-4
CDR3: CASSQNPFPTGGKNIQYF
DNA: TGCGCCAGCAGCCAAAACCCCTTCCCAACAGGTGGAAAGAACATTCAGTACTTC

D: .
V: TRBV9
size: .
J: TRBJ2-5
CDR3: CASSVGLGDQETQYF
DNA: TGTGCCAGCAGCGTAGGGTTAGGGGATCAAGAGACCCAGTACTTC

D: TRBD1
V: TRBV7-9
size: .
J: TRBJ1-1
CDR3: CASSLIIGTGGTEAFF
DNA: TGTGCCAGCAGCTTAATCATAGGGACAGGGGGCACTGAAGCTTTCTTT

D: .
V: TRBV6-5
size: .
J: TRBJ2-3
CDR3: CASSPGSISTDTQYF
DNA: TGTGCCAGCAGCCCAGGGAGCATTAGCACAGATACGCAGTATTTT

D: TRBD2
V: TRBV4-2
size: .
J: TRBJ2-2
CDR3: CASSARSGEPGELFF
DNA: TGTGCCAGCAGCGCCCGTAGCGGGGAACCCGGGGAGCTGTTTTTT

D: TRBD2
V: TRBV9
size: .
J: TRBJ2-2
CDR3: CASSVVAGGPMGAGELFF
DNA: TGTGCCAGCAGCGTAGTAGCGGGAGGGCCTATGGGCGCCGGGGAGCTGTTTTTT

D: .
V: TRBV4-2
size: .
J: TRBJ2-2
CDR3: CASSQAYGELFF
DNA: TGTGCCAGCAGCCAAGCCTACGGGGAGCTGTTTTTT

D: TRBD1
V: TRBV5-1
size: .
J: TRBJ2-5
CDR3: CASSLGQVEETQYF
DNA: TGCGCCAGCAGCCTGGGACAGGTAGAAGAGACCCAGTACTTC

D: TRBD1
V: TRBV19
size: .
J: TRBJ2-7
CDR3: CASRQPGQGAYEQYF
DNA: TGTGCCAGTAGGCAACCGGGACAGGGGGCTTACGAGCAGTACTTC

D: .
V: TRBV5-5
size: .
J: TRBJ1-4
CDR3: CASSPRAYEKLFF
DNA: TGTGCCAGCAGCCCAAGGGCCTATGAAAAACTGTTTTTT